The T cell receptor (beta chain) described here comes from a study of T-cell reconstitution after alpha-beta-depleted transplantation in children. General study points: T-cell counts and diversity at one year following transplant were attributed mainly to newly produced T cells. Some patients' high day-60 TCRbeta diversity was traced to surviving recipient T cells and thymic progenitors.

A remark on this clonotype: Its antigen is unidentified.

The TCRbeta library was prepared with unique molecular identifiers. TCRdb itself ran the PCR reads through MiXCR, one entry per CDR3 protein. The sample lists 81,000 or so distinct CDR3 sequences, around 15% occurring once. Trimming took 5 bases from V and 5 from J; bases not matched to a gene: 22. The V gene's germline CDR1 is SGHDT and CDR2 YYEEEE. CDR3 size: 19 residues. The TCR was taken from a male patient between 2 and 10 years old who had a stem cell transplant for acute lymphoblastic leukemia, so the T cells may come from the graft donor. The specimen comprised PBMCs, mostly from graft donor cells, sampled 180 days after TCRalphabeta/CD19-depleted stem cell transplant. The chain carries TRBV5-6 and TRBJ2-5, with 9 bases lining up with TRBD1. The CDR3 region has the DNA TGTGCCAGCAGAGGGGACAACGGGACAGGGTATCTTTCGGTGGAGACCCAGTACTTC. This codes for CASRGDNGTGYLSVETQYF.